These 30 T cell receptor beta chains were sequenced from one sample in a study of blood T cell repertoires in COVID-19. Assay: immunoSEQ multiplex PCR; the TCRdb copy retains only in-frame clones and omits some. The sample shows some 330,000 clones, about 87% of them seen only once. The sequenced material came from PBMCs or T cells enriched from blood (not recorded which). The receptors were gathered from a man aged 25-45 years who had recovered from COVID-19.

The rearrangement uses TRBV7-2 and TRBJ2-7, with a tentative D call TRBD1 (5 bases). The CDR3 runs 15 residues. Trimming took off 3 bases at V and 3 bases at J, with 15 bases between the two ends. Germline assignment: CDR1 SGHTA and CDR2 FQGNSA. The CDR3 DNA sequence: TGTGCCAGCAGCTTTCCGCAGGGTGGGCTCTACGAGCAGTACTTC. Translating it yields CASSFPQGGLYEQYF.

The CDR3 coding sequence is TGCGCCAGCAGCCTCATAAGCGACAGGGTGGAAGCTTTCTTT. It codes for CASSLISDRVEAFF. The chain is built from TRBV4-1 and TRBJ1-1; 7 positions agree with TRBD1. This CDR3 is built from 14 residues. CDR1 and CDR2 (germline): MGHRA, YSYEKL. Germline trimming cut 4 bases from V and 8 bases from J; bases unmatched to any gene: 10.

The chain has TRBV28 and TRBJ1-1, with D perhaps TRBD1 (6 bases). This CDR3 has 14 amino acids. Germline CDR1 and CDR2: MDHEN and SYDVKM. Trimming took 5 bases from V and 1 from J, leaving 11 bases between them. The CDR3 loop reads CASSQGTGNTEAFF. In DNA, the CDR3 is TGTGCCAGCAGTCAGGGGACGGGGAACACTGAAGCTTTCTTT.

J is TRBJ1-2 and V is TRBV28; perhaps TRBD1 as D (5 bases). This CDR3 spans 14 amino acids. The germline V gene has CDR1 MDHEN and CDR2 SYDVKM. The V end was cut by 1 base, the J end by 6 bases, with 12 bases between. The DNA of the CDR3 is TGTGCCAGCAGTTTATATGTTTCAGGGAATGGCTACACCTTC. It specifies CASSLYVSGNGYTF.

As DNA, the CDR3 is TGTGCCAGCAGCCAGATCGGGGGGACAGATACGCAGTATTTT. Residues: CASSQIGGTDTQYF. The chain uses TRBV3-1 (or the pseudogene TRBV3-2) and TRBJ2-3, with 7 bases fitting TRBD2. With V trimmed by 3 bases and J by 3 bases, 3 bases remained unmatched. The germline V gene has CDR1 LGHDT and CDR2 YNNKEL (reference sequence). The CDR3 is 14 residues long.

The chain employs TRBV7-9 and TRBJ2-5, with a tentative D call TRBD2 (6 bases). The V gene's germline CDR1 is SEHNR and CDR2 FQNEAQ (reference sequence). The CDR3 contains 16 residues. V was trimmed by 4 bases and J by 5 bases, leaving 20 bases between them. CDR3 nucleotide sequence: TGTGCCAGCAGCTCGAACCTCGGGCTAGCGAGGGAGACCCAGTACTTC. Translating gives CASSSNLGLARETQYF.

The chain couples TRBV19 to TRBJ2-7; perhaps TRBD1 as D (6 bases). CDR1 is LNHDA, CDR2 SQIVND, per germline (reference sequence). V was cut by 7 bases and J by 0 bases, with 13 bases left in between. This CDR3 contains 14 residues. This chain's CDR3 is CASNPGTSSYEQYF. In nucleotides, the CDR3 is TGTGCCAGTAACCCCGGGACAAGCTCCTACGAGCAGTACTTC.

CDR3 loop: CASSVDGNNEQFF. Here the CDR3 DNA reads TGTGCCAGCAGTGTTGACGGGAACAATGAGCAGTTCTTC. The chain has TRBV2 and TRBJ2-1; D might be TRBD2 (5 bases). Germline V lookup: CDR1 SNHLY, CDR2 FYNNEI. Trimming cost V 4 bases and J 5 bases, with 9 bases left between them. The CDR3 runs 13 residues.

The chain uses TRBV7-9 and TRBJ2-7; 8 nucleotides align to TRBD1. Trimming took 4 bases from V and 7 from J; bases not matched to a gene: 6. Germline CDR1 reads SEHNR; CDR2 reads FQNEAQ (reference sequence). The CDR3 is 13 residues long. The CDR3 loop is CASSSLQGGEQYF. In DNA, the CDR3 is TGTGCCAGCAGCTCCCTACAGGGGGGTGAGCAGTACTTC.

The chain employs TRBV28 and TRBJ2-7; TRBD1 matches at 7 bases. V lost 6 bases to trimming and J lost 3 bases; unmatched junction nucleotides: 8. CDR1 MDHEN and CDR2 SYDVKM come from the germline V gene. The CDR3 sequence is 14 residues long. The CDR3: CASSPLTGLYEQYF. The CDR3 nucleotides are TGTGCCAGCAGCCCCCTGACAGGGCTCTACGAGCAGTACTTC.

The chain has TRBV30 and TRBJ2-7; 7 positions agree with TRBD1. The V and J ends lost 5 bases and 4 bases, in that order; junction bases with no gene match: 5. The CDR3 length is 12 residues. Germline V gene lookup returns CDR1 GTSNPN and CDR2 SVGIG (reference sequence). The CDR3 loop reads CAWVRQGYEQYF. The DNA for the CDR3 is TGTGCCTGGGTTCGACAGGGTTACGAGCAGTACTTC.

This clone was counted between two and nine times. This chain joins TRBV18 and TRBJ1-6; TRBD1 is a possible D gene (6 bases). The CDR3 contains 15 residues. Germline V gene data show CDR1 as KGHSH and CDR2 as LQKENI. V lost 0 bases and J 7 bases, leaving 10 bases between the germline ends. Here the CDR3 reads CASSPPGGANSPLHF. The CDR3 nucleotides are TGTGCCAGCTCACCACCAGGGGGGGCGAATTCACCCCTCCACTTT.

The chain recombines TRBV11-1 with TRBJ1-6; D may be TRBD1 (5 bases). Trimming removed 2 bases at V and 7 bases at J, with 12 bases between. The CDR3 is 15 amino acids. CDR1 is SGHAT and CDR2 is FQDESV in the germline V gene (reference sequence). CDR3 bases: TGTGCCAGCAGCTTACGTACAGGAGTGAATTCACCCCTCCACTTT. It translates to CASSLRTGVNSPLHF.

The chain has TRBV6-5 and TRBJ2-1, with D maybe TRBD1 (5 bases). CDR3 length equals 15 residues. CDR1 and CDR2 from the germline V gene are MNHEY and SVGAGI. The V and J ends lost 2 bases and 0 bases respectively, with 8 bases between them. The CDR3 DNA follows: TGTGCCAGCAGTTACGGGGCTATCTCCTACAATGAGCAGTTCTTC. Translated: CASSYGAISYNEQFF.

The chain joins TRBV5-1 to TRBJ2-5; perhaps TRBD2 as D (6 bases). Germline CDR1 SGHRS, CDR2 YFSETQ. CDR3 length equals 14 residues. V shed 3 bases and J shed 4 bases, with 13 bases lying between them. CDR3 sequence: CASSSEGRRETQYF. CDR3 in DNA: TGCGCCAGCAGCTCGGAGGGACGGAGAGAGACCCAGTACTTC.

V gene TRBV10-2 combines with J gene TRBJ1-4, with 8 bases identical to TRBD1. From germline, CDR1 is WSHSY and CDR2 SAAADI. Trimming took 3 bases from V and 0 from J; bases not matched to a gene: 3. There are 16 residues in the CDR3. The CDR3 nucleotides read TGCGCCAGCAGTGATCTGGACAGGGCAACTAATGAAAAACTGTTTTTT. Its protein product is CASSDLDRATNEKLFF.

This chain connects TRBV7-3 to TRBJ2-1; 10 bases agree with TRBD2. With V trimmed by 5 bases and J by 9 bases, 7 bases remained unmatched. The CDR3 consists of 14 residues. The germline V gene has CDR1 SGHTA and CDR2 FQGTGA. In DNA form, the CDR3 reads TGTGCCAGCAGCCCCAGCGGGGGGGACGTTGAGCAGTTCTTC. Protein product: CASSPSGGDVEQFF.

The rearrangement uses TRBV7-9 and TRBJ2-1; TRBD2 aligns across 14 bases. With 5 bases clipped from V and 8 bases from J, the junction kept 8 bases outside the gene matches. The CDR3 loop spans 16 amino acids. Germline CDR1 and CDR2: SEHNR and FQNEAQ (reference sequence). The CDR3 spells CASSTQTSGGADEQFF. The CDR3 bases are TGTGCCAGCAGCACCCAGACTAGCGGGGGGGCTGATGAGCAGTTCTTC.

The rearrangement uses TRBV11-2 and TRBJ1-5; D remains unclear. This CDR3 is 16 amino acids long. Trimming cost V 1 base and J 3 bases, with 13 bases left between them. In germline, CDR1 is SGHAT, CDR2 FQNNGV. The CDR3 is CASSLVAGLVNQPQHF. Written as DNA, the CDR3 is TGTGCCAGCAGCTTAGTGGCGGGTTTAGTCAATCAGCCCCAGCATTTT. Complete variable domain (other parts from reference TRBV11-2 and TRBJ1-5): EAGVAQSPRYKIIEKRQSVAFWCNPISGHATLYWYQQILGQGPKLLIQFQNNGVVDDSQLPKDRFSAERLKGVDSTLKIQPAKLEDSAVYLCASSLVAGLVNQPQHFGDGTRLSIL.

The chain is built from TRBV5-1 and TRBJ2-2; 7 positions agree with TRBD1. The CDR3 contains 15 residues. CDR1 SGHRS and CDR2 YFSETQ come from the germline V gene. V lost 4 bases and J lost 2; bases outside the gene matches: 5. Here the CDR3 DNA reads TGCGCCAGCAGCCCGACAGGGACCAACACCGGGGAGCTGTTTTTT. Its protein product is CASSPTGTNTGELFF. The complete variable domain, with remaining parts taken from reference TRBV5-1 and TRBJ2-2, reads KAGVTQTPRYLIKTRGQQVTLSCSPISGHRSVSWYQQTPGQGLQFLFEYFSETQRNKGNFPGRFSGRQFSNSRSEMNVSTLELGDSALYLCASSPTGTNTGELFFGEGSRLTVL.

V and J are TRBV5-6 and TRBJ2-3; the D gene is possibly TRBD1 (5 bases). Per the germline V gene, CDR1 is SGHDT and CDR2 is YYEEEE. The CDR3 covers 15 residues. V shed 4 bases and J shed 3 bases, with 15 bases lying between them. The CDR3: CASSTALQGTDTQYF. The DNA of the CDR3 is TGTGCCAGCAGCACAGCCCTTCAGGGTACAGATACGCAGTATTTT.

The V gene is TRBV28, the J gene TRBJ2-7, with 7 nucleotides matching TRBD2. This CDR3 has 15 amino acids. The V gene end was trimmed by 6 bases and the J gene end by 2 bases; junction bases not matched to a gene: 10. Germline loops: CDR1 MDHEN, CDR2 SYDVKM. CDR3 DNA: TGTGCCAGCAGCCTTGCGGGGGTGGGGGCCTACGAGCAGTACTTC. Amino acids: CASSLAGVGAYEQYF.

The chain combines TRBV5-1 with TRBJ2-3; 8 nucleotides agree with TRBD2. Germline assignment: CDR1 SGHRS and CDR2 YFSETQ. V was pared by 0 bases and J by 2 bases, with 5 bases of the junction left unmatched. The CDR3 is made up of 16 amino acids. As DNA, the CDR3 is TGCGCCAGCAGCTTGGACCCAGCGGGGGCCACAGATACGCAGTATTTT. It encodes CASSLDPAGATDTQYF.

This chain uses TRBV19 with TRBJ2-7; TRBD1 might be the D (6 bases). Trimming took off 8 bases at V and 2 bases at J, with 16 bases between the two ends. The CDR3 is 14 residues long. Germline-derived CDR1 and CDR2 are LNHDA and SQIVND (reference sequence). Here the CDR3 reads CASSLTGTTYEQYF. In DNA, the CDR3 is TGTGCCAGTTCTCTCACAGGGACCACCTACGAGCAGTACTTC. Using reference TRBV19 and TRBJ2-7 for the parts outside the CDR3, the full variable domain is DGGITQSPKYLFRKEGQNVTLSCEQNLNHDAMYWYRQDPGQGLRLIYYSQIVNDFQKGDIAEGYSVSREKKESFPLTVTSAQKNPTAFYLCASSLTGTTYEQYFGPGTRLTVT.

The chain is built from TRBV12-3 or TRBV12-4 and TRBJ2-7, with a weak D call TRBD2 (6 bases). CDR3 length equals 13 residues. Trimming removed 3 bases from V and 6 bases from J, with 12 bases in between. The CDR3 coding sequence is TGTGCCAGCAGTTTTCAGCGGGTCCTCGAGCAGTACTTC. Translation: CASSFQRVLEQYF.

This clone has only one observation. The J gene is TRBJ2-4, the V gene TRBV27, with 11 nucleotides matching TRBD2. Unmatched junction bases numbered 8, after V lost 9 bases and J lost 1 base. CDR1 and CDR2 from the germline V gene are MNHEY and SMNVEV (reference sequence). This CDR3 comprises 16 residues. The CDR3 sequence is CASLPSGGRAKNIQYF. The DNA of the CDR3 is TGTGCCAGTCTTCCTAGCGGGGGGAGGGCCAAAAACATTCAGTACTTC.

CDR3 protein: CASSFSPINRGGIGEQYF. As DNA, the CDR3 is TGTGCCAGCAGTTTTTCCCCGATCAACAGGGGCGGGATAGGCGAGCAGTACTTC. The rearrangement joins TRBV28 to TRBJ2-7, with D possibly being TRBD1 (7 bases). The germline V and J ends were trimmed by 3 bases and 6 bases, with 27 bases remaining between them. The CDR3 has 18 residues. Looked up from germline, CDR1 is MDHEN and CDR2 is SYDVKM.

In regard to this clone: An end of the junction does not agree with germline; a read error may underlie this. This sample also contains other DNA sequences that code for the same CDR3. V is TRBV5-1 and J is TRBJ2-3, with 7 bases aligning to TRBD2. This CDR3 has 14 amino acids. Germline V gene lookup returns CDR1 SGHRS and CDR2 YFSETQ. This chain's CDR3 is CASSLGLLTDTQYF. The CDR3 bases are TGCGCCAGCAGTTTGGGACTACTCACAGATACGCAGTATTTT. The entire variable domain, with the rest obtained from reference TRBV5-1 and TRBJ2-3, is as follows: KAGVTQTPRYLIKTRGQQVTLSCSPISGHRSVSWYQQTPGQGLQFLFEYFSETQRNKGNFPGRFSGRQFSNSRSEMNVSTLELGDSALYLCASSLGLLTDTQYFGPGTRLTVL.

This clone was detected once. This rearrangement joins TRBV19 to TRBJ2-3, with 14 bases matching TRBD2. Germline values: CDR1 LNHDA, CDR2 SQIVND (reference sequence). This CDR3 has 16 residues. Trimming cost V 9 bases and J 5 bases; bases outside gene matches: 10. The CDR3 DNA follows: TGTGCCAGCGAAACCGGGACTAGCGGGGGAGTAGATACGCAGTATTTT. Amino acids: CASETGTSGGVDTQYF. Combining the CDR3 with reference TRBV19 and TRBJ2-3 gives the whole variable domain DGGITQSPKYLFRKEGQNVTLSCEQNLNHDAMYWYRQDPGQGLRLIYYSQIVNDFQKGDIAEGYSVSREKKESFPLTVTSAQKNPTAFYLCASETGTSGGVDTQYFGPGTRLTVL.

V gene TRBV5-1 combines with J gene TRBJ2-1; the match to TRBD2 covers 10 bases. The length of the CDR3 is 16 residues. J lost 0 bases, V lost 1 base, and 1 base had no gene match. Germline V lookup: CDR1 SGHRS, CDR2 YFSETQ. The CDR3 sequence is CASSLQRGGSYNEQFF. As DNA, the CDR3 is TGCGCCAGCAGCTTGCAGCGGGGGGGCTCCTACAATGAGCAGTTCTTC.